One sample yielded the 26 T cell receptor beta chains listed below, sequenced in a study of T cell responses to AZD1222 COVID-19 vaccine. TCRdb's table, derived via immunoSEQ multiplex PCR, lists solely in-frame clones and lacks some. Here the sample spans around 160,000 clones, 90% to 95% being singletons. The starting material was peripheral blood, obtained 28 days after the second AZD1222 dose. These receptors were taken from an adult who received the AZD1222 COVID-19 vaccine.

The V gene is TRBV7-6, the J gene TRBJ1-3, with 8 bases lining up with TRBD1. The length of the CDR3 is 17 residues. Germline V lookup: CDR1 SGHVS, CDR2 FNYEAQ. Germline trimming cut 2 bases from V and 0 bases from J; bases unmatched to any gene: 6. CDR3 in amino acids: CASSLLQGASSGNTIYF. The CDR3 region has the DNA TGTGCCAGCAGCTTATTGCAGGGGGCGTCCTCTGGAAACACCATATATTTT.

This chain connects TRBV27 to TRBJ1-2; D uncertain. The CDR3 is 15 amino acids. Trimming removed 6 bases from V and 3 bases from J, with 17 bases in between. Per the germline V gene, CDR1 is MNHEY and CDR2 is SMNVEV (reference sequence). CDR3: CASRTYDVSDYGYTF. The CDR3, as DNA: TGTGCCAGCAGGACCTACGACGTCTCGGACTATGGCTACACCTTC.

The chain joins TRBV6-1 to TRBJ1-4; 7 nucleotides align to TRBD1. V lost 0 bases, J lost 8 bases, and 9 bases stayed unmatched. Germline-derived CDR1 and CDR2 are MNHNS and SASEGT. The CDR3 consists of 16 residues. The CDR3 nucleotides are TGTGCCAGCAGTGAAGCGCCGACAGGGATTGGGGAAAAACTGTTTTTT. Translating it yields CASSEAPTGIGEKLFF.

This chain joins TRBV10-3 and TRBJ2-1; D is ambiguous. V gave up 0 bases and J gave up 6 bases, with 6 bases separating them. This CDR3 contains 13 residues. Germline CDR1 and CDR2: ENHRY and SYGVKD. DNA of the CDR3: TGTGCCATCAGTGAGTCGACAAGCAATGAGCAGTTCTTC. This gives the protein CAISESTSNEQFF.

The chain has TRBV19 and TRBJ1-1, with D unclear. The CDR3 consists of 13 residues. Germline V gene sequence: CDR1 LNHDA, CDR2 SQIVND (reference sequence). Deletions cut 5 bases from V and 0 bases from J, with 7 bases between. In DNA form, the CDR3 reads TGTGCCAGTAGTCATATGATGAACACTGAAGCTTTCTTT. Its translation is CASSHMMNTEAFF.

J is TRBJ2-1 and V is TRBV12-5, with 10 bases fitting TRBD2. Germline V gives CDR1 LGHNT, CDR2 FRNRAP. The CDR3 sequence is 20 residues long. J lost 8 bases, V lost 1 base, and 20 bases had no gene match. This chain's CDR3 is CASGLALTGTSVAKHYEQFF. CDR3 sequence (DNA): TGTGCTAGTGGTTTGGCGTTGACCGGGACTAGCGTAGCCAAACATTATGAGCAGTTCTTC.

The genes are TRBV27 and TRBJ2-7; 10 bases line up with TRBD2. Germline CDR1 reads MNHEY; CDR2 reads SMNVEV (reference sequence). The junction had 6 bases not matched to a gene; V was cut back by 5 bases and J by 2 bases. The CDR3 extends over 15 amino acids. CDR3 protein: CASSPFSGRTYEQYF. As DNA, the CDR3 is TGTGCCAGCAGTCCCTTTAGCGGGAGGACCTACGAGCAGTACTTC.

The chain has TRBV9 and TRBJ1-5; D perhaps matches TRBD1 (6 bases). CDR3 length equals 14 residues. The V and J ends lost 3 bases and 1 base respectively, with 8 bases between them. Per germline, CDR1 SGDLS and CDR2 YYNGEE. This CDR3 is CASSGTGSNQPQHF. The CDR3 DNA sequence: TGTGCCAGCAGCGGTACAGGGAGCAATCAGCCCCAGCATTTT.

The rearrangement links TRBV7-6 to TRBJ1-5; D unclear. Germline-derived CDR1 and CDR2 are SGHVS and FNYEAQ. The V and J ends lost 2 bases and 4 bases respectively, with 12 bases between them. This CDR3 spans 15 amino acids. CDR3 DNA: TGTGCCAGCAGCTTATCGTCGGGTGGAAATCAGCCCCAGCATTTT. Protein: CASSLSSGGNQPQHF.

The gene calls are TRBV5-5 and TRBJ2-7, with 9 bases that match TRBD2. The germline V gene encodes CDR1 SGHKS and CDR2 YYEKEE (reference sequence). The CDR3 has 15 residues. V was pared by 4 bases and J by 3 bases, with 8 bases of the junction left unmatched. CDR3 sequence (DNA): TGTGCCAGCAGCCCACGCGGGAGGGATGTCTACGAGCAGTACTTC. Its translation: CASSPRGRDVYEQYF. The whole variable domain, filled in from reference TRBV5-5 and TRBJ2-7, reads DAGVTQSPTHLIKTRGQQVTLRCSPISGHKSVSWYQQVLGQGPQFIFQYYEKEERGRGNFPDRFSARQFPNYSSELNVNALLLGDSALYLCASSPRGRDVYEQYFGPGTRLTVT.

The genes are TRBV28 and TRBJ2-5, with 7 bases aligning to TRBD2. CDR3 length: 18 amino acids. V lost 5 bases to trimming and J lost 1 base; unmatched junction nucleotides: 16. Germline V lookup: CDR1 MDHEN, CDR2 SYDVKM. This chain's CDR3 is CASSIPWLAGEIQETQYF. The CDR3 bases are TGTGCCAGCAGTATCCCGTGGTTGGCGGGAGAGATCCAAGAGACCCAGTACTTC. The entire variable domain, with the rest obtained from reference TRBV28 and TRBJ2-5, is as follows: DVKVTQSSRYLVKRTGEKVFLECVQDMDHENMFWYRQDPGLGLRLIYFSYDVKMKEKGDIPEGYSVSREKKERFSLILESASTNQTSMYLCASSIPWLAGEIQETQYFGPGTRLLVL.

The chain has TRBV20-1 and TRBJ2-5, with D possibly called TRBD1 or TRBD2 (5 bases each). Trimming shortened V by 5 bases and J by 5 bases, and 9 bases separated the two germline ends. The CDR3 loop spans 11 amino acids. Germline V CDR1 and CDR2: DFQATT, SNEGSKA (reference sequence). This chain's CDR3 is CSAGWGETQYF. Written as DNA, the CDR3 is TGCAGTGCTGGATGGGGGGAGACCCAGTACTTC.

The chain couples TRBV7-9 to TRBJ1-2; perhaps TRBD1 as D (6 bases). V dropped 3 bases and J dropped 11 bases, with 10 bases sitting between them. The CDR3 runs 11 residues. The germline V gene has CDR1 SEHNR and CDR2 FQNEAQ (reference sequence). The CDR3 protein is CASSFRTDYTF. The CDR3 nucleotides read TGTGCCAGCAGCTTCCGGACAGATTACACCTTC.

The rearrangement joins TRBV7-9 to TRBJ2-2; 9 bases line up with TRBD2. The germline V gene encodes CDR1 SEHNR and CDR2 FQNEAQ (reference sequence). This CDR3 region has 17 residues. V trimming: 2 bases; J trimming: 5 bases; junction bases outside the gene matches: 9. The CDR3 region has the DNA TGTGCCAGCAGCTTATGGAGAGGCGGGAGGGGGACCGGGGAGCTGTTTTTT. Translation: CASSLWRGGRGTGELFF.

The CDR3 DNA sequence: TGTGCCAGCAGCTTGCACTACGAGCAGTACTTC. Translation gives CASSLHYEQYF. V is TRBV5-8 and J is TRBJ2-7; D remains unclear. There are 11 residues in the CDR3. V was shortened by 1 base and J by 3 bases, with 2 bases between the two germline ends. Germline CDR1 reads SGHTS; CDR2 reads YDEGEE.

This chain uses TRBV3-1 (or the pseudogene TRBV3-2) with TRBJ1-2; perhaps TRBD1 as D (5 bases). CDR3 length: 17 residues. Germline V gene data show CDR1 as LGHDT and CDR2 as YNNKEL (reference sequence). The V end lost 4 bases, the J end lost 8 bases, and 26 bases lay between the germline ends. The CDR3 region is CASSPDHFGTATGGYTF. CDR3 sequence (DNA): TGTGCCAGCAGCCCAGACCACTTCGGGACGGCCACTGGGGGCTACACCTTC.

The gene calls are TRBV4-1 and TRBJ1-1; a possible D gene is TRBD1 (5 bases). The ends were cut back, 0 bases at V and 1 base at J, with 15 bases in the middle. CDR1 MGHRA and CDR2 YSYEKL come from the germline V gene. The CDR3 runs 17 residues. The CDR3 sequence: CASSQDPRGGGNTEAFF. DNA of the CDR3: TGCGCCAGCAGCCAAGACCCTCGGGGCGGAGGGAACACTGAAGCTTTCTTT.

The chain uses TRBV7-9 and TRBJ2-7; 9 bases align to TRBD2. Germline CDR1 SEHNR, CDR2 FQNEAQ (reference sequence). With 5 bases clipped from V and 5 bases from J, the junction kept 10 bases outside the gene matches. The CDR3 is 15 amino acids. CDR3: CASSPTLAGTDEQYF. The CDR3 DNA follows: TGTGCCAGCAGCCCCACGCTAGCGGGAACCGACGAGCAGTACTTC.

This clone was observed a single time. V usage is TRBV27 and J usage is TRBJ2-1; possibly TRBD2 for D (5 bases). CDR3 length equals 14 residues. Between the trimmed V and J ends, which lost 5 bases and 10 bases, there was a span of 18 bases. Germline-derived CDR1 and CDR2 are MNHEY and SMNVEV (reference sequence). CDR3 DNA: TGTGCCAGCAGTCCCTTGGACTCTTCCCGGGAGCAGTTCTTC. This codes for CASSPLDSSREQFF.

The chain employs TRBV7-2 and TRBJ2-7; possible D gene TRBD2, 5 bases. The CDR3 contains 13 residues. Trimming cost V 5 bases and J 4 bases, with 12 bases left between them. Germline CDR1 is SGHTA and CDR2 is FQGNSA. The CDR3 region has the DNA TGTGCCAGCAGCGAGGGCCCCTTTTACGAGCAGTACTTC. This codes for CASSEGPFYEQYF.

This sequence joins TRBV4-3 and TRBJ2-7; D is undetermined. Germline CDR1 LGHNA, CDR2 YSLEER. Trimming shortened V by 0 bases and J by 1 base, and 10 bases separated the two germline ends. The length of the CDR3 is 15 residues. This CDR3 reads CASSQDFSVSYEQYF. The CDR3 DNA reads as TGCGCCAGCAGCCAAGATTTCAGCGTGTCCTACGAGCAGTACTTC.

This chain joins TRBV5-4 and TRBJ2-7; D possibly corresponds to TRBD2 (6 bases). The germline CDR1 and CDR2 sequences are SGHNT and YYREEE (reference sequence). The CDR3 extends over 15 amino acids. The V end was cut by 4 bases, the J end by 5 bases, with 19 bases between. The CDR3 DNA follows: TGTGCCAGCAGCCCAGCCGGGGGATCAAGACACGAGCAGTACTTC. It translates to CASSPAGGSRHEQYF.

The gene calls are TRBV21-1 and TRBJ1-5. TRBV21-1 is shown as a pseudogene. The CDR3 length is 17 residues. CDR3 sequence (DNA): TGTGCCAGCAGCAACCCGCGAGGGATCGGGGCCGATCAGCCCCAGCATTTT. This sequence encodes CASSNPRGIGADQPQHF.

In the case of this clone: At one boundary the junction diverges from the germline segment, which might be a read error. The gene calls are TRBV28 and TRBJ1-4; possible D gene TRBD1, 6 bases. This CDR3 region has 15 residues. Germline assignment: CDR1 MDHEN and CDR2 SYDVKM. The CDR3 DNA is TGTGCCAGCAGCTTATACAGGGAAAAGGGTGAAAAACTGTTTTTT. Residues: CASSLYREKGEKLFF.

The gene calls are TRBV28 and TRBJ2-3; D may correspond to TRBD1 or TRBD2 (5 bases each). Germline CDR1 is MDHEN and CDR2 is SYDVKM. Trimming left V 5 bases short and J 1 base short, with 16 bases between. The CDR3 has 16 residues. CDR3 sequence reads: CASSPLGDGGTDTQYF. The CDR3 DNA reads TGTGCCAGCAGTCCGTTGGGGGACGGGGGCACAGATACGCAGTATTTT.

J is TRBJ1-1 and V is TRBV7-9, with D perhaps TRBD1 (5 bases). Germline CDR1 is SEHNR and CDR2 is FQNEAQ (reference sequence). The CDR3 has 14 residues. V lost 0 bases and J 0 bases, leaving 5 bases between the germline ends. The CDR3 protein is CASSLAGVNTEAFF. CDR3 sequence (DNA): TGTGCCAGCAGCTTAGCAGGGGTGAACACTGAAGCTTTCTTT.